This TCR beta chain was documented in a study of neurological immune-mediated disorders. The cDNA was generated through 5'RACE incorporating 10-nucleotide random UMIs. TCRdb processed the 5' RACE reads anew with MiXCR; each CDR3 protein has one entry. This table has 130,000 or so distinct CDR3 sequences, roughly 3.2% appearing once. This clonotype has only a few counts. This clonotype originated in a woman aged 30 to 39 with multiple sclerosis. Material: PBMCs.

The CDR3 DNA follows: TGTGCCAGCAGCTTCCCGCCCGGGACAGCGAACACTGAAGCTTTCTTT. As protein: CASSFPPGTANTEAFF. The chain recombines TRBV5-6 with TRBJ1-1; 7 bases line up with TRBD1. This CDR3 region has 16 residues. Germline lookup yields CDR1 SGHDT and CDR2 YYEEEE. Losses at the gene ends were 2 bases for V and 1 base for J; bases not matched to a gene: 8.